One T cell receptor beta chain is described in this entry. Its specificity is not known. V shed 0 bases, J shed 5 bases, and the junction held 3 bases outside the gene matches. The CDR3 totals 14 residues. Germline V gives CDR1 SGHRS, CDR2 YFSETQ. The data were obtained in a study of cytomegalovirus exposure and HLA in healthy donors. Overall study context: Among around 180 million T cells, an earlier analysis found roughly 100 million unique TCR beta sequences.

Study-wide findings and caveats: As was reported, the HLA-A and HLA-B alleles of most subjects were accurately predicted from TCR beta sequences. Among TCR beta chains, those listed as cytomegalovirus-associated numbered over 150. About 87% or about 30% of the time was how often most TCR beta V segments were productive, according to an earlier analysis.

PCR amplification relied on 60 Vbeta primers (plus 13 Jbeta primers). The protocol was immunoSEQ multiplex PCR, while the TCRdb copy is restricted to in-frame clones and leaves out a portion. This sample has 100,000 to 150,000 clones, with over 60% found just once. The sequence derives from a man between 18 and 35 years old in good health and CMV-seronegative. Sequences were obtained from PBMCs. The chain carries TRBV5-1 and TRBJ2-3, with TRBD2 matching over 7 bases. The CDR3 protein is CASSLGREGDTQYF. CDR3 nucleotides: TGCGCCAGCAGCTTGGGTAGGGAGGGAGATACGCAGTATTTT.